This T cell receptor beta chain derives from a study of blood T cells in healthy people across ages (dated by TCRdb to the mid-2010s). Concerning the study at large: In model experiments, template switching captured about one uniquely barcoded TCR beta cDNA molecule for every two T cells. To track age-related changes in TCR beta repertoire diversity, the study relied on deep sequencing normalized with unique cDNA molecular identifiers. Four age groups were formed from the donors: young (average 16 years), middle-aged (approximately 40), aged (62) and long-lived (approximately 80). Two additional independent replicas of 1 million unique cDNA reads from the same blood draw were analyzed for two donors (one aged 18 to 29 and one aged 80 or older).

Between the V and J ends, shortened by 3 bases and 3 bases respectively, the junction contains 17 bases. From the germline V gene, CDR1 is SQVTM and CDR2 is ANQGSEA. The CDR3, cysteine through phenylalanine, is 15 amino acids long. Of all the DNA, just the CDR3 is kept, 45 bases in frame from base 1. Library preparation used 5' RACE. Sequencing was performed on an Illumina HiSeq 2500. A second PCR of about 7 to 12 cycles was run with a J-beta primer mix and a sample-barcoded 5' primer. A unique molecular identifier was introduced onto each TCR beta cDNA molecule by a template-switch 5' adaptor carrying 12 random nucleotides. Each sample yielded at least 2.5 million CDR3-containing paired-end reads. First-strand cDNA was synthesized from all RNA with the Mint cDNA synthesis kit, primed by a TRBC-specific oligonucleotide. Following uracil-DNA glycosylase treatment, all cDNA underwent a first 18-cycle PCR with the universal primers M1SS and BC2_uni_R. In the paper's pipeline: For normalization, 1 million high-quality reads were randomly selected from each sample, with every read carrying a distinct molecular identifier. Instead of being binned into consensus sequences, reads that shared molecular identifiers were thrown out. CDR3 identification, clonotype clustering and error correction used MiTCR with a Q25 quality threshold and the strictest error-elimination algorithm. A nonparametric unseen species model with Euler transformation was used to estimate lower-bound total TCR beta diversity. The public reads were reanalyzed by TCRdb: fastp trimming at Q25, MiXCR alignment, in-frame beta chains only. Each CDR3 protein gets just one entry, which takes the most common genes and DNA from the rows behind it. These V and J calls derive from TCRdb rather than the authors' analysis. A total of about 840,000 distinct CDR3 sequences appear in this sample, about 27% of them only once. Of the sample, approximately 10% falls within the top ten clones.

Donors were 39 systemically healthy Caucasian individuals from Russia aged roughly 6 to 90 years. Approximately 10 milliliters of peripheral blood were collected from each donor into EDTA-treated Vacutainer tubes. Ficoll-Paque density-gradient centrifugation was used to isolate PBMCs, with at least 7 million per sample. Trizol reagent was used to extract total RNA from the PBMCs, yielding at least 6 micrograms per sample. Naive CD45RAhigh/CD27high T cell percentages were measured by flow cytometry on a PBMC aliquot from every donor. Study-level results and caveats: Estimates of total diversity from one million sequenced T cells were regarded as lower bounds and underestimates. Compared with the aged group, the long-lived group had more naive CD4+ T cells, fewer expanded clones and increased TCR diversity, suggesting age selection. Because the CMV infection status of the donors was unknown, age-related changes in expanded clonotypes may potentially have been confounded. A strong correlation was found between observed TCR beta diversity and the percentage of naive T cells measured by flow cytometry. Since profiling was done on bulk unsorted PBMCs, naive and antigen-experienced compartments could not be conclusively compared. Observed TCR beta diversity per million T cells fell roughly linearly with age, and a significant reduction was already apparent by age about 38.

In its sample, this clonotype was seen many times. The clone's antigen remains unknown. One base away there is no much larger clone; base qualities are not given. The same data also went into a second study, on T cells of mothers and their children. Looking at the second paper: Nine systemically healthy Caucasian individuals served as donors, namely three mothers together with their six children. cDNA synthesis consumed the entire amount of extracted RNA, loaded at 1.5 ug RNA in each 15 ul reaction. In the second PCR, the M1S primer added sample barcodes and 2-4 random nucleotides. Over 8 million TCR beta CDR3 reads came from each mother, compared with some 3 million reads from each child. Thymic selection similarly shapes TCR recombination output in related and unrelated pairs, with minor effect from inherited differences. Related mother-child pairs always showed normalized repertoire overlap that was slightly higher than in unrelated mother-child pairs, though the difference was never significant. No persistent microchimeric T cell clones were detected, at a sensitivity of approximately 100 clones per million clonotypes. The study used deep NGS to compare TCR beta repertoires of mothers and children, seeking features distinguishing related mother-child pairs from unrelated individuals. The mean age was roughly 36 +/- 4 years for the mothers and approximately 11 +/- 4 years for the children. After adapter ligation with NEBNext reagents, the libraries were sequenced on Illumina HiSeq 2000 with 100+100 nt paired-end reads. Mother and child libraries were prepared a month apart and sequenced in separate runs to prevent cross-contamination. Each donor had between 500,000 and 2,000,000 distinct TCR beta clonotypes identified. Naive TCR beta clonotypes were estimated from low-frequency clonotypes matched to each donor's FACS-determined naive share, without sorting.

The receptor was derived from a woman in her thirties or forties in good health. Sequencing input: blood. The rearrangement combines TRBV29-1 with TRBJ2-5; a weak D assignment points to TRBD1 (6 bases agree). The CDR3 corresponds to CSVDGQYLREETQYF. The DNA sequence is given as TGCAGCGTTGATGGACAGTACCTTAGGGAAGAGACCCAGTACTTC.